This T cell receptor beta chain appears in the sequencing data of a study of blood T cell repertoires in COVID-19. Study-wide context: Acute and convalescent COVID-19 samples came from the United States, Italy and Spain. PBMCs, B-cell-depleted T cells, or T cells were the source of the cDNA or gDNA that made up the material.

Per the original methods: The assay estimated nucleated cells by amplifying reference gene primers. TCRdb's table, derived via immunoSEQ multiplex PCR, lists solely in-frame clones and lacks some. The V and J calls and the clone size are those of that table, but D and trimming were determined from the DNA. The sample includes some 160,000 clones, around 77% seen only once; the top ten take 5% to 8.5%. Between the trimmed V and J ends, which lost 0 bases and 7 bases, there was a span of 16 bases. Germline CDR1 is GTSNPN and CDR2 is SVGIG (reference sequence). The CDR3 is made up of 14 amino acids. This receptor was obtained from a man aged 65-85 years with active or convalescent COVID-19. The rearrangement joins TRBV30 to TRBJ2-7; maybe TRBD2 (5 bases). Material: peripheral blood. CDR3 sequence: CAWSVSSVTGEQYF. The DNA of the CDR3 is TGTGCCTGGAGTGTAAGTAGCGTCACGGGGGAGCAGTACTTC.